These T cell receptor beta chains were read from a single sample in a study of T cell responses to AZD1222 COVID-19 vaccine. Here immunoSEQ multiplex PCR was the method, and the copy in TCRdb shows in-frame clones only, minus some. The table has under 80,000 clones, about nine tenths seen once. Sample: peripheral blood, taken on day 0 of AZD1222 vaccination. These TCRs come from an adult in good health. Both conserved end residues are part of each CDR3. D genes are given only for firm matches. A row's size may be missing; if present it is once, few, many or a size class.

j_call clone_size v_call d_call cdr3_aa cdr3_nt
TRBJ2-7 NA TRBV10-3 TRBD1 CAIQQAGGIVSYEQYF TGTGCCATCCAGCAGGCAGGGGGCATCGTATCGTACGAGCAGTACTTC
TRBJ1-1 NA TRBV2 TRBD1 CASSVDRGNTEAFF TGTGCCAGCAGTGTAGACAGGGGGAACACTGAAGCTTTCTTT
TRBJ1-6 NA TRBV6-5 NA CASRRDNSPLHF TGTGCCAGCAGACGTGATAATTCACCCCTCCACTTT
TRBJ2-7 NA TRBV5-1 NA CASSFRQRTYEQYF TGCGCCAGCAGCTTCAGACAGAGAACCTACGAGCAGTACTTC
TRBJ1-5 NA TRBV28 NA CASSSKQGSNQPQHF TGTGCCAGCAGTTCTAAACAGGGAAGCAATCAGCCCCAGCATTTT
TRBJ1-5 NA TRBV30 NA CAWSPILTQPQHF TGTGCCTGGAGTCCAATCCTCACTCAGCCCCAGCATTTT
TRBJ2-5 large TRBV7-8 NA CASSLVRETQYF TGTGCCAGCAGCTTAGTCCGCGAGACCCAGTACTTC
TRBJ2-7 NA TRBV30 TRBD2 CALGLADSYEQYF TGTGCCTTGGGACTAGCGGACTCCTACGAGCAGTACTTC
TRBJ2-1 NA TRBV6-5 NA CASTHLNNEQFF TGTGCCAGCACTCACCTAAACAATGAGCAGTTCTTC
TRBJ2-3 NA TRBV9 NA CASSVQGLDTDTQYF TGTGCCAGCAGCGTACAGGGTCTCGACACAGATACGCAGTATTTT
TRBJ2-7 NA TRBV27 NA CASSLMGYEQYF TGTGCCAGCAGTTTAATGGGCTACGAGCAGTACTTC
TRBJ2-1 NA TRBV24-1 TRBD1 CATSGNHRYGQGFLF TGTGCCACCAGTGGCAATCACAGGTACGGACAGGGCTTTCTCTTC
TRBJ1-6 NA TRBV6-1 TRBD1 CASSEAHRGAGSPLHF TGTGCCAGCAGTGAAGCACACAGGGGTGCAGGGTCACCCCTCCACTTT
TRBJ2-2 few TRBV4-3 TRBD2 CASSPGLAGTNTGELFF TGCGCCAGCAGCCCGGGACTAGCGGGGACCAACACCGGGGAGCTGTTTTTT
TRBJ1-5 once TRBV6-5 NA CASSYSDGEPQHF TGTGCCAGCAGTTACTCGGATGGGGAACCCCAGCATTTT
TRBJ2-2 NA TRBV11-2 NA CASSPIRGPRSGELFF TGTGCCAGCAGCCCCATAAGGGGCCCGAGGTCCGGGGAGCTGTTTTTT
TRBJ1-2 NA TRBV2 NA CASSRQPSNYGYTF TGTGCCAGCAGTAGACAGCCTTCTAACTATGGCTACACCTTC
TRBJ1-1 NA TRBV27 NA CASSVSLRSEAFF TGTGCCAGCAGTGTCTCTCTCAGGAGCGAAGCTTTCTTT
TRBJ2-1 NA TRBV18 TRBD1 CASSRDRGYNEQFF TGTGCCAGCTCCCGGGACAGGGGCTACAATGAGCAGTTCTTC
TRBJ1-4 few TRBV2 NA CASRKDGDEKLFF TGTGCCAGCAGGAAGGACGGGGATGAAAAACTGTTTTTT